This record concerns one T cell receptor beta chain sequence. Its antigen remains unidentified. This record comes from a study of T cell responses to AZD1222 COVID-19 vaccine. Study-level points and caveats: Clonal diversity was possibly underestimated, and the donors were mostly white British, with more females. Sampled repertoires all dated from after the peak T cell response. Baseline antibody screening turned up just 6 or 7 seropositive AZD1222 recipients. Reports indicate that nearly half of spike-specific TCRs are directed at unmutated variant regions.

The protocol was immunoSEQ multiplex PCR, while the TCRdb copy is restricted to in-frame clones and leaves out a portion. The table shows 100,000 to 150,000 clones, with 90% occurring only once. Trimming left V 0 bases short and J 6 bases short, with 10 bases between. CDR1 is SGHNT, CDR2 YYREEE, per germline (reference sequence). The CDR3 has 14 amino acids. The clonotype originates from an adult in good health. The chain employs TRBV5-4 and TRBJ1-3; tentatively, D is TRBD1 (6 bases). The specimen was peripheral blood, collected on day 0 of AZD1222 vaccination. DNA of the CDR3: TGTGCCAGCAGCTTGGGGACAGCGACAAACACCATATATTTT. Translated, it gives CASSLGTATNTIYF.